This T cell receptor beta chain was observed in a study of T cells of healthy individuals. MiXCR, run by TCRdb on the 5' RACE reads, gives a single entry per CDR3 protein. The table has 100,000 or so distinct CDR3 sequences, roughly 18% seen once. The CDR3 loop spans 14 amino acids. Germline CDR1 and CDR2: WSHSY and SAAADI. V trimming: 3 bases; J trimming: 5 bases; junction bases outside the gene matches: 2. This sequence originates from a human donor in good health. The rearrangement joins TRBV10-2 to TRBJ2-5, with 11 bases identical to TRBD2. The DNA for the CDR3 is TGCGCCAGCAGTGACACTAGCGGGAGTGAGACCCAGTACTTC. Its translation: CASSDTSGSETQYF.